What follows describes a single T cell receptor (beta chain). Its antigen remains undetermined. Per-base quality was not reported, and no clone a single base away is much larger than it. Library method: 5' RACE. For sequencing, an Illumina HiSeq 2500 was employed. A second PCR of roughly 7 to 11 cycles was run with a J-beta primer mix and a sample-barcoded 5' primer. A template-switch 5' adaptor carrying 12 random nucleotides introduced a unique molecular identifier onto each TCR beta cDNA molecule. Each sample yielded at least 3 million CDR3-containing paired-end reads. First-strand cDNA synthesis was performed from all RNA using the Mint cDNA synthesis kit, with priming by a TRBC-specific oligonucleotide. Following uracil-DNA glycosylase treatment, a first 18-cycle PCR with universal primers M1SS and BC2_uni_R was performed on all cDNA. The authors' pipeline ran thus. For normalization, 1 million high-quality reads, each with a distinct molecular identifier, were randomly selected from each sample. Instead of being binned into consensus sequences, reads that shared molecular identifiers were thrown out. MiTCR, set to a Q25 quality threshold and the strictest error-elimination algorithm, was used for CDR3 identification, clonotype clustering and error correction. A nonparametric unseen species model using Euler transformation provided a lower-bound estimate of total TCR beta diversity. The public reads were reprocessed in TCRdb via fastp at Q25 and MiXCR, keeping in-frame beta chains. Records with the same CDR3 protein are collapsed into one entry carrying the most frequent genes and DNA. The V and J calls come from TCRdb's annotation, not from the publication. In all, the sample holds about 650,000 distinct CDR3 sequences, and 32% of those were seen once. Clones ranked in the top ten supply approximately 15% of the sample.

The data stem from a study of blood T cells in healthy people across ages (dated by TCRdb to about 2015). Background for the entire study: Template switching captured roughly one uniquely barcoded TCR beta cDNA molecule per two T cells in model experiments. Using deep sequencing normalized with unique cDNA molecular identifiers, the study measured how TCR beta repertoire diversity changes with age. The donors were divided into four age groups: young (average around 16 years), middle-aged (about 39), aged (approximately 64) and long-lived (about 84). To avoid experimental bias, donors of different ages were distributed randomly across sequencing lanes. Two additional independent replicas of 1 million unique cDNA reads from the same blood draw were analyzed for two donors (one aged 18 to 30 and one aged 80 or older).

Trimming takes 6 bases from V and 4 bases from J, and the germline ends sit 15 bases apart. CDR1 and CDR2 (DFQATT, SNEGSKA) derive from the germline V gene (reference sequence). Reading from cysteine to phenylalanine, the CDR3 counts 13 amino acids. This entry keeps only the CDR3 DNA: 39 bases, framed from base 1. The investigation overall reported the following: Compared with the aged group, the long-lived group had more naive CD4+ T cells, fewer expanded clones and increased TCR diversity, a pattern suggesting age selection. Conclusive comparison of naive and antigen-experienced compartments was prevented by the profiling of bulk unsorted PBMCs. Donor CMV infection status was unknown, potentially confounding age-related changes in expanded clonotypes. A strong correlation was found between observed TCR beta diversity and the percentage of naive T cells measured by flow cytometry. Observed TCR beta diversity per million T cells fell roughly linearly with age, and a significant reduction was already apparent by age around 40. Estimates of total diversity based on one million sequenced T cells were regarded as lower bounds and as underestimates.

The donors were roughly 39 Caucasian individuals from Russia, aged about 6 to 95 years, who were systemically healthy. About 9.8 milliliters of peripheral blood were drawn from each donor into EDTA-treated Vacutainer tubes. Ficoll-Paque density-gradient centrifugation was used to isolate PBMCs, with at least 6.5 million per sample. Trizol reagent was used to extract total RNA from PBMCs, with at least 6 micrograms per sample. Naive CD45RAhigh/CD27high T cell percentages were measured by flow cytometry on a PBMC aliquot from every donor. This sequence uses TRBV20-1 and TRBJ1-1, with the D gene too uncertain to name. The material sequenced was blood. The receptor was isolated from a woman aged 80 or older in good health. Donor details come from another sample of the same person, matched by shared clones. The CDR3 sequence is CSAVDWAGTEAFF. Here is the DNA: TGCAGTGCCGTGGACTGGGCGGGCACTGAAGCTTTCTTT.